A single T cell receptor beta chain is shown here with its context. This clonotype was detected many times. The clone's antigen remains unknown. No base quality values were provided; no much bigger clone lies one nucleotide off. The TCR beta CDR3 regions were amplified from the RNA transcripts. The TCR CDR3 was subjected to a first round of RT-PCR using the HTBI primer set and the Qiagen OneStep RT-PCR kit. The libraries were constructed in a second round of multiplex PCR and then size-selected and purified. Libraries were sequenced paired-end with 100 bp reads on an Illumina HiSeq2000. The published analysis was carried out like this. SOAPnuke was used to process the raw data, throwing out any read that contained adapters or uncalled bases, had a mean Phred below 15, or lacked an exact constant-primer or identifier match. COPE v1.2.5 was used to merge the high-quality paired reads, and each unique nucleotide sequence was defined as a clonotype. MiTCR v1.1 was used to align the clonotypes against IMGT TRBV, TRBD and TRBJ reference segments. Only V-J combinations with frequency above 0.0001, covering 99% to 99.2% of repertoires, were analysed. A TCS score was defined as the ratio of F50 (clonal expansion) to E x V (chaos), with BLOSUM62-based TCRdist applied between CDR3 peptides within each V-J. Welch's t-statistics and random forest reduced 500 to 550 V-J features to 13, which were used in a naive Bayes classifier (R e1071). TCRdb reanalyzed the raw reads on its own, using fastp at Q25 for trimming and MiXCR for clone calling, and kept in-frame beta chains. Each CDR3 protein appears once, grouped with its most common genes and DNA. TCRdb, not the authors, supplied the V and J calls. The sample contains 150,000 or so distinct CDR3 sequences, 22% of them found a single time. The ten largest clones add up to roughly 71% of the sample.

The hyperthyroidism patients were between 18 and 65 years old and newly diagnosed, with a disease duration of less than 2 months. Patients with uncontrolled infections, other autoimmune diseases, pregnancy or lactation were excluded. Diagnoses were established on the basis of clinical symptoms, serum thyroxine and TRAb, thyroid ultrasound, and orbital computed tomography. Blood from progressor patients was drawn when they were first diagnosed with hyperthyroidism, before any ophthalmopathy symptoms appeared. PBMCs were separated from around 9.1 ml of fresh peripheral blood using Ficoll-Paque density gradient centrifugation. Progressor patients were initially diagnosed with Graves' hyperthyroidism and developed ophthalmopathy during follow-up. Trizol reagent was used to extract total RNA, and RNA quality was then checked on an Agilent 2100 Bioanalyzer. This sample was taken from a study of T cells in Graves' hyperthyroidism and ophthalmopathy (dated by TCRdb to the late 2010s). Study-wide context: Peripheral blood samples were taken at initial diagnosis, before any treatment was given. The roughly 100 discovery patients were randomly divided into training and test sets at a 7:3 ratio. In addition, the study compared T-cell repertoires in thyroid tissue and in blood from roughly six Graves' hyperthyroidism patients. The paper describes TCR Vbeta CDR3 sequencing of roughly 130 peripheral blood samples, made up of approximately 40 ophthalmopathy patients, 70 to 75 hyperthyroidism patients and approximately 17 progressor patients. To identify TCR V-J signatures that set the groups apart, the researchers used a discovery cohort of 90 to 100 patients, made up of 40 to 45 with Graves' ophthalmopathy and approximately 57 with stable Graves' hyperthyroidism. After blood sampling, hyperthyroidism patients were treated with methimazole at a starting dose of 30 mg daily, and ophthalmopathy patients were treated with high-dose intravenous methylprednisolone. An independent validation cohort of 18 to 20 hyperthyroidism patients and approximately 16 patients who later progressed to ophthalmopathy tested prospective prediction of ophthalmopathy.

Overall results and qualifications from the work: Blood samples also contained most of the expanded thyroid clonotypes (frequency above 0.001), which suggests that blood repertoires may reflect thyroid immune responses. In validation, the model predicted progression to ophthalmopathy with around 71% sensitivity and around 72% specificity, a median of about six months before onset. No statistical method was used to set the sample size in advance, and investigators knew the group allocation. A model built on a 13 V-J signature distinguished ophthalmopathy from stable hyperthyroidism, reaching roughly 88% sensitivity and approximately 81% specificity in cross-validation and 80%/75% in testing.

This TCR came from a woman in her forties or fifties with Graves' hyperthyroidism that later progressed to Graves' ophthalmopathy. The sample consisted of blood.

Read as DNA, the sequence is TGTGCCAGCAGCCAAGATGTCGATGAGCAGTTCTTC. Its protein product is CASSQDVDEQFF. The chain was built from TRBV3-1 and TRBJ2-1; no D segment can be confidently identified. The germline V gene (reference sequence) provides CDR1 LGHDT and CDR2 YNNKEL. Spanning cysteine to phenylalanine, the CDR3 consists of 12 amino acids. Just the 36-base CDR3 DNA is kept, in frame starting at base 1. The trim is 0 bases for V and 8 bases for J, with a gap of 5 bases between the germline ends.